The next 3 T cell receptor beta chains were all read from a single sample in a study of T cell responses to AZD1222 COVID-19 vaccine. Sequencing used immunoSEQ multiplex PCR; TCRdb keeps in-frame clones, though not all of them. There are 110,000 to 150,000 clones in the sample; roughly 88% occur only once, and approximately 8% lies in the top ten. The specimen was peripheral blood, collected on day 0 of AZD1222 vaccination. The origin of the receptors is an adult in good health.

The chain combines TRBV19 with TRBJ2-7; D may correspond to TRBD1 or TRBD2 (6 bases each). CDR1 and CDR2 (germline): LNHDA, SQIVND (reference sequence). V lost 6 bases and J lost 4, with 13 bases in between. The CDR3 is 13 amino acids. Written as DNA, the CDR3 is TGTGCCAGTAGCCTTCCGGGGGCTTACGAGCAGTACTTC. Translating gives CASSLPGAYEQYF.

This chain connects TRBV4-2 to TRBJ1-5; no definite D call. Trimming took 0 bases from V and 6 from J, leaving 6 bases between them. The germline V gene encodes CDR1 LGHNA and CDR2 YNFKEQ. The CDR3 consists of 13 residues. CDR3: CASSQEERQPQHF. The CDR3 DNA follows: TGTGCCAGCAGCCAAGAGGAGCGTCAGCCCCAGCATTTT.

This rearrangement joins TRBV5-4 to TRBJ2-1; TRBD1 is a possible D gene (6 bases). In germline, CDR1 is SGHNT, CDR2 YYREEE (reference sequence). There are 15 residues in the CDR3. V was clipped by 0 bases and J by 7 bases, with 14 bases between them. Here the CDR3 DNA reads TGTGCCAGCAGCTTGGATCAGGGGTTGTATAATGAGCAGTTCTTC. It specifies CASSLDQGLYNEQFF.